The rows below give T cell receptor beta chains drawn from one sample of a study of blood T cells in healthy people across ages. A single record per CDR3 protein comes from TCRdb applying MiXCR to the 5' RACE reads. Counted here are roughly 930,000 distinct CDR3 sequences, around 46% occurring once; the ten biggest clones make up 10% to 15%. Sequencing input: blood. These receptors were collected from a man aged 30 to 39 in good health. CDR3s include the opening cysteine and the closing phenylalanine or tryptophan. Fields, in order: V gene, CDR3 length, clone size, J gene, D gene, CDR3 DNA, CDR3 protein. A D gene is named only where the DNA matches it firmly. Not every row has a clone size; where given, it reads once, few, many or a size class.

>TRBV4-1|18|-|TRBJ1-2|TRBD1
TGCGCCAGCAGCCAAGATCTACCTCCGGGACAGCTAAACTATGGCTACACCTTC
CASSQDLPPGQLNYGYTF
>TRBV28|15|-|TRBJ2-7|-
TGTGCCAGCAGTTTATGGCAGACCGGCACCTACGAGCAGTACTTC
CASSLWQTGTYEQYF
>TRBV10-2|17|-|TRBJ2-3|TRBD1
TGCGCCAGCAGGGAGCAGACAGGGGTGGAAGGCACAGATACGCAGTATTTT
CASREQTGVEGTDTQYF
>TRBV7-2|15|-|TRBJ2-7|-
TGTGCCAGCAGCTTATTCCCCCGAGGTACCTACGAGCAGTACTTC
CASSLFPRGTYEQYF
>TRBV9|15|-|TRBJ1-1|-
TGTGCCAGCAGCGACACCGGGCGGGGGGGCACTGAAGCTTTCTTT
CASSDTGRGGTEAFF
>TRBV5-1|16|few|TRBJ1-1|-
TGCGCCAGCAGCTTGATAAGGGTGAGGATGGCCACTGAAGCTTTCTTT
CASSLIRVRMATEAFF
>TRBV9|16|-|TRBJ2-5|-
TGTACCAGCAGCGTAGAGGGGGGACGGTACCAAGAGACCCAGTACTTC
CTSSVEGGRYQETQYF
>TRBV28|12|-|TRBJ2-5|-
TGTGCCAGCGAGGGGGTCCAAGAGACCCAGTACTTC
CASEGVQETQYF
>TRBV20-1|15|-|TRBJ2-1|TRBD2
TGCAGTGCTAGAGATCCGCGGGGGGTCTCGTATGAGCAGTTCTTC
CSARDPRGVSYEQFF
>TRBV6-6|16|-|TRBJ1-2|-
TGTGCCAGCAGTTACTCGCCCGTTGGGGAGGCCTATGGCTACACCTTC
CASSYSPVGEAYGYTF
>TRBV4-3|15|-|TRBJ1-2|TRBD1
TGCGCCAGCAGCCTCCGGGACAGGGGTGTCTATGGCTACACCTTC
CASSLRDRGVYGYTF
>TRBV4-1|16|-|TRBJ2-1|TRBD2
TGCGCCAGCAGCCAAAGTAGCGGGGCCTCCTACAATGAGCAGTTCTTC
CASSQSSGASYNEQFF
>TRBV28|14|-|TRBJ1-2|-
TGTGCCAGCAGTTTAGCCCCTGAAGCTTATGGCTACACCTTC
CASSLAPEAYGYTF
>TRBV12-3/TRBV12-4|13|-|TRBJ1-5|-
TGTGCCAGCAGTCCCCTCCTATCTCAGCCCCAGCATTTT
CASSPLLSQPQHF
>TRBV2|17|few|TRBJ2-1|TRBD2
TGTGCCAGCAGTGGGGGGCAGCGGGGGAGCTCCTACAATGAGCAGTTCTTC
CASSGGQRGSSYNEQFF
>TRBV20-1|12|-|TRBJ2-1|-
TGCAGTGCCGGCCCTAGCGCCAATGAGCAGTTCTTC
CSAGPSANEQFF
>TRBV5-1|18|few|TRBJ2-1|TRBD1
TGCGCCAGCAGCCACCGGCCCCCCGGGACAGGGGTTGGCAATGAGCAGTTCTTC
CASSHRPPGTGVGNEQFF
>TRBV5-1|15|-|TRBJ2-2|-
TGCGCCAGCAGCTTGGACTATTCTCCCACCGGGGAGCTGTTTTTT
CASSLDYSPTGELFF
>TRBV20-1|15|-|TRBJ2-3|-
TGCAGTGCTAGTGGATGGGGGGCTAGCACAGATACGCAGTATTTT
CSASGWGASTDTQYF
>TRBV3-1|17|once|TRBJ1-4|-
TGTGCCAGCAGCCCCCCCGGAGGGCAGACAACTAATGAAAAACTGTTTTTT
CASSPPGGQTTNEKLFF
>TRBV30|12|few|TRBJ1-4|-
TGTGCCTGGAGTGTACAGGATGAAAAACTGTTTTTT
CAWSVQDEKLFF
>TRBV5-1|15|-|TRBJ2-7|-
TGCGCCAGCAGCTGGGGTGGGAGTCTCAACTACGAGCAGTACTTC
CASSWGGSLNYEQYF
>TRBV29-1|17|-|TRBJ2-1|-
TGCAGCGTTGAAGCGGCTCTCCGGGGGACCTCCTACAATGAGCAGTTCTTC
CSVEAALRGTSYNEQFF
>TRBV7-2|15|-|TRBJ1-2|-
TGTGCCAGCAGCTTACCCGGGGGGCAGGGGAAGGGCTACACCTTC
CASSLPGGQGKGYTF
>TRBV20-1|14|few|TRBJ1-6|TRBD1
TGCAGTGCAGGGGTGGGACAGGGGAATTCACCCCTCCACTTT
CSAGVGQGNSPLHF
>TRBV4-2|15|few|TRBJ2-1|-
TGTGCCAGCAGCCAAACGGGGGCCATCGACAATGAGCAGTTCTTC
CASSQTGAIDNEQFF
>TRBV10-3|14|few|TRBJ1-5|-
TGTGCCATCACGTCCGACGCTGCCAATCAGCCCCAGCATTTT
CAITSDAANQPQHF
>TRBV5-5|14|few|TRBJ2-7|-
TGTGCCAGCAGCTTCAGTCAGGGGTCTCACGAGCAGTACTTC
CASSFSQGSHEQYF
>TRBV3-1|16|-|TRBJ1-1|-
TGTGCCAGCAGCCAAGATACAATGACGGATTCTCTAGGGGCTTTCTTT
CASSQDTMTDSLGAFF
>TRBV6-2/TRBV6-3|16|once|TRBJ1-4|-
TGTGCCAGCTCTTCTTCCGAGACGCGAGCTAATGAAAAACTGTTTTTT
CASSSSETRANEKLFF
>TRBV29-1|13|many|TRBJ1-1|TRBD1
TGCAGCGTAAGGACAGGGTACCCCACTGAAGCTTTCTTT
CSVRTGYPTEAFF
>TRBV6-1|18|-|TRBJ2-5|TRBD1
TGTGCCAGCAGTAAAGGGACAGGGGATTTGGGTAAATGGGAGACCCAGTACTTC
CASSKGTGDLGKWETQYF
>TRBV24-1|16|-|TRBJ1-2|-
TGTGCCACCAGTGATCCAAACGGGGGGGCAGACTATGGCTACACCTTC
CATSDPNGGADYGYTF
>TRBV6-2/TRBV6-3|12|few|TRBJ2-7|TRBD2
TGTGCCACTAGCGGAGAACCCTACGAGCAGTACTTC
CATSGEPYEQYF
>TRBV9|14|-|TRBJ2-1|-
TGTGCCAGCAGCCCCGATGGCGCAACCAATGAGCAGTTCTTC
CASSPDGATNEQFF
>TRBV7-2|13|-|TRBJ2-3|-
TGTGCCAGCAGCCCCCATCCCACAGATACGCAGTATTTT
CASSPHPTDTQYF
>TRBV12-5|14|-|TRBJ2-7|-
TGTGCTAGTGGTCTAGGGACAACCTACAATGAGCAGTACTTC
CASGLGTTYNEQYF
>TRBV12-3/TRBV12-4|15|-|TRBJ1-2|TRBD1
TGTGCCAGCAGACCCGGGACAGGTAGTCACTATGGCTACACCTTC
CASRPGTGSHYGYTF
>TRBV30|16|-|TRBJ1-5|TRBD1
TGTGCCTGGAGTGTCTCTGACAGGGCATTCGCTCAGCCCCAGCATTTT
CAWSVSDRAFAQPQHF
>TRBV5-1|15|few|TRBJ2-7|-
TGCGCCAGCAGCCCGGACCCGGAGAGCGTATACGAGCAGTACTTC
CASSPDPESVYEQYF
>TRBV4-2|14|few|TRBJ2-3|-
TGTGCCAGCAGGCAGGGGCCCACAACAGATACGCAGTATTTT
CASRQGPTTDTQYF
>TRBV28|16|-|TRBJ1-5|-
TGTGCCAGCAGTCTGGGTCGGACAGTTATCAATCAGCCCCAGCATTTT
CASSLGRTVINQPQHF
>TRBV6-1|13|-|TRBJ2-1|-
TGTGCCAGCCGGGGGTCCCAGGGTGATGAGCAGTTCTTC
CASRGSQGDEQFF
>TRBV10-3|13|few|TRBJ1-5|-
TGTGCCATCAGTGAGTCCTTTAATCAGCCCCAGCATTTT
CAISESFNQPQHF
>TRBV11-2|16|few|TRBJ1-2|TRBD1
TGTGCCAGCAGCTTAGTATTGGACAGGGGGCTGGATGGCTACACCTTC
CASSLVLDRGLDGYTF
>TRBV12-3/TRBV12-4|14|-|TRBJ1-1|-
TGTGCCAGCATCAGACAGGAGGCTAACACTGAAGCTTTCTTT
CASIRQEANTEAFF
>TRBV28|15|-|TRBJ2-1|-
TGTGCCAGCAGTTTACAGGCAAAGGGGGGCAATGAGCAGTTCTTC
CASSLQAKGGNEQFF
>TRBV4-2|15|-|TRBJ1-3|-
TGTGCCAGCAGCCAAGACCGGGGCGAGGAAAACACCATATATTTT
CASSQDRGEENTIYF
>TRBV7-9|18|few|TRBJ2-7|-
TGTGCCAGCAGCTTCGGCGACCACATATCGGGGGCAGGATACGAGCAGTACTTC
CASSFGDHISGAGYEQYF
>TRBV10-3|18|-|TRBJ2-1|-
TGTGCCATCAGTACAATACCCAGGGGCCCCAGCTCCTACAATGAGCAGTTCTTC
CAISTIPRGPSSYNEQFF
>TRBV29-1|12|many|TRBJ2-7|TRBD2
TGCAGCGTTGGGACTAGTGGCTACGAGCAGTACTTC
CSVGTSGYEQYF
>TRBV4-3|17|few|TRBJ1-6|-
TGCGCCAGCAGCCTAGACGCGGGGGGGAACTCGCGTTCACCCCTCCACTTT
CASSLDAGGNSRSPLHF
>TRBV5-1|16|few|TRBJ2-1|TRBD1
TGCGCCAGCAGCTTGGGACAGGGGATTACAGACAATGAGCAGTTCTTC
CASSLGQGITDNEQFF
>TRBV28|13|-|TRBJ2-7|TRBD1
TGTGCCAGCAGTTTAGACAGGGCGACCGAGCAGTACTTC
CASSLDRATEQYF
>TRBV6-5|15|-|TRBJ1-2|-
TGTGCCAGCAGCCCGGTCGGCCAGGGCGACTATGGCTACACCTTC
CASSPVGQGDYGYTF
>TRBV12-3/TRBV12-4|14|many|TRBJ1-2|-
TGTGCCAGCAGTTTAGGTGGGGTGGGCTATGGCTACACCTTC
CASSLGGVGYGYTF
>TRBV12-3/TRBV12-4|15|-|TRBJ2-1|-
TGTGCCAGCAGTCTCCTACTACGGGAGCACAATGAGCAGTTCTTC
CASSLLLREHNEQFF
>TRBV11-2|15|few|TRBJ2-1|TRBD2
TGTGCCAGCAGCTTAGGGCGGGGGGCTCACAATGAGCAGTTCTTC
CASSLGRGAHNEQFF
>TRBV20-1|14|-|TRBJ1-6|-
TGCAGTGCTAGAGACCCCTCTTATAATTCACCCCTCCACTTT
CSARDPSYNSPLHF